This T cell receptor (beta chain) stems from a study of blood T cell repertoires in COVID-19 (TCRdb year 2020). With respect to the entire study: Collaborator samples came from the United States, Italy and Spain and covered acute and convalescent phases of COVID-19. The prospective study material was composed of cDNA or gDNA derived from T cells, B-cell-depleted T cells, or PBMCs. Subjects who had been exposed to COVID-19, were actively infected with it, or had recovered from it provided the deeply sampled blood TCRbeta repertoires that made up the dataset. The repertoires were released in a freely available public database intended as a resource for research on the immune response to SARS-CoV-2. Samples came from the ongoing ImmuneRACE study (first 160 participants) plus 1,254 subjects from 6 global collaborators. The sample metadata nearly always contained a de-identified subject ID, COVID-19 status, age in years and sex. Where HLA class I and class II types were available, the types were taken from metadata supplied by the sample provider, not from assay-based typing.

Participants in the prospective study were aged about 18 to 95 years, lived in 24 United States geographic areas, and enrolled through a virtual design. Cohort assignment in the prospective study relied on participant-reported clinical history from a screening survey and a study questionnaire. A participant counted as exposed if, within 2 weeks of entering the study, that participant had been in contact with someone who had a PCR-confirmed or clinician-diagnosed COVID-19 case. Mobile phlebotomists in the prospective study collected whole blood, serum and a nasopharyngeal or oropharyngeal swab from every participant. Participants in the prospective study had the option to provide additional blood draws and questionnaires over a 2-month period. Blood samples from the prospective study were shipped frozen or at room temperature prior to DNA extraction. Broad study findings and their caveats: The amount of clinical and demographic metadata varied by source and participant and was provided uncurated.

The germline V gene specifies MNHEY as CDR1 and SVGEGT as CDR2. The V and J ends are trimmed by 5 bases and 8 bases, leaving 18 bases between them. Inclusive of the bounding cysteine and phenylalanine, the CDR3 is 14 residues long. Only CDR3 DNA remains: 42 bases, in frame from the first base. In regard to this clone: Its recognized antigen is unknown. Base qualities are missing; no much larger clone stands one base away.

The immunoSEQ Assay, a bias-controlled multiplex PCR, was used to amplify TCRbeta CDR3 regions from genomic DNA. Regarding the original processing steps: The number of nucleated cells in each sample was estimated by amplification of reference gene primers within the assay. Sequence reads were collapsed and filtered to measure the absolute abundance of every unique TCRbeta CDR3 rearrangement. For each sample, productive Simpson clonality was calculated by taking the square root of Simpson's diversity index across productive rearrangements. TCRdb re-hosts the immuneACCESS table, in-frame sequences only. Its copies lack some clones; in the studies checked, an unresolved V gene accounts for under half of them, and the cause for the rest is not known. D and trimming were read from the DNA, whereas the V and J calls and clone size are those reported in that table. The sample records 220,000 or so clones, 90% of which are singletons. Clones ranked in the top ten supply over 13% of the sample.

The sequence came from a man younger than 45 who had been exposed to COVID-19. The V and J segments used are TRBV6-2 or TRBV6-3 and TRBJ1-2, with TRBD1 tentatively as D gene (5 bases match). Material: PBMCs or T cells enriched from blood (not recorded which). The DNA sequence reads TGTGCCAGCAGTCAGGACCGTACCCAGGGAGGCTACACCTTC. Its translation reads: CASSQDRTQGGYTF.